This TCR beta chain was sequenced for a study of identical twins. Study-level findings and limits: Analyses of zero insertions could be partly confounded by invariant MAIT and iNKT cells. Memory repertoires showed no such pattern, whereas abundant cord blood beta clonotypes carried fewer insertions. Within monozygotic twins, out-of-frame TCR alpha sharing was underestimated by the models.

Note on this clonotype: Its target is not known.

A template switching step contributed a universal primer site, while unique molecular identifiers were present in the cDNA. One entry per CDR3 protein results from TCRdb running MiXCR on the 5' RACE reads. The sample lists 280,000 or so distinct CDR3 sequences; approximately 8.5% were seen once. The sample was also reused in another study, on yellow fever vaccine responses in identical twins.

This clonotype was obtained from a woman between 18 and 29 years old in good health. Material for sequencing was memory (CD45RO+) T cells sorted from blood.

CDR3 residues: CSASRPSGSPDTQYF. DNA for the CDR3: TGCAGTGCTAGCCGGCCTAGCGGGAGCCCAGATACGCAGTATTTT. This chain uses TRBV20-1 with TRBJ2-3, with TRBD2 matching 10 bases. The CDR3 extends over 15 amino acids. The germline V gene has CDR1 DFQATT and CDR2 SNEGSKA (reference sequence). The V segment lost 3 bases and the J segment 4 bases; nucleotides outside the gene matches: 7.